Listed here are 13 T cell receptor beta chains from one sample, sequenced in a study of cytomegalovirus exposure and HLA in healthy donors. A multiplex PCR was run with 60 Vbeta primers and 13 Jbeta primers. TCRdb's copy holds only in-frame clones and misses some; the assay was immunoSEQ multiplex PCR. The table includes roughly 150,000 clones, approximately 83% detected once. The specimen was PBMCs. These receptors all come from a male donor in good health and CMV-seronegative.

The J gene is TRBJ1-5, the V gene TRBV2; no firm D call. There are 14 residues in the CDR3. Between the trimmed V and J ends, which lost 5 bases and 4 bases, there was a span of 12 bases. Germline CDR1 and CDR2: SNHLY and FYNNEI. This CDR3 reads CASSKEQLNQPQHF. CDR3 in DNA: TGTGCCAGCAGTAAGGAACAGCTTAATCAGCCCCAGCATTTT.

This chain connects TRBV11-2 to TRBJ2-2; TRBD1 might be the D (5 bases). Trimming cost V 2 bases and J 6 bases, with 13 bases left between them. The germline V gene encodes CDR1 SGHAT and CDR2 FQNNGV. CDR3 length: 15 residues. The CDR3 sequence is CASSLNTRAAGELFF. The CDR3 region has the DNA TGTGCCAGCAGCTTAAATACCAGGGCGGCCGGGGAGCTGTTTTTT.

The table lists this clone with a count of one. The CDR3 DNA reads TGTGCCAGCTCACCCCAGACGAGGTCGGGCTATGGCTACACCTTC. Protein product: CASSPQTRSGYGYTF. The chain combines TRBV18 with TRBJ1-2; D is undetermined. V dropped 3 bases and J dropped 4 bases, with 15 bases sitting between them. This CDR3 comprises 15 residues. Germline V gene data show CDR1 as KGHSH and CDR2 as LQKENI.

The rearrangement joins TRBV4-3 to TRBJ2-1, with a weak D call TRBD1 (5 bases). The germline V gene encodes CDR1 LGHNA and CDR2 YSLEER. CDR3 length: 15 residues. Trimming took 0 bases from V and 5 from J, leaving 11 bases between them. The DNA of the CDR3 is TGCGCCAGCAGCCAAGATGGGGCCTTACACAATGAGCAGTTCTTC. Its protein is CASSQDGALHNEQFF.

This sequence joins TRBV6-5 and TRBJ1-1; weak D call: TRBD1 (5 bases). Trimming took off 5 bases at V and 2 bases at J, with 9 bases between the two ends. The length of the CDR3 is 13 residues. Per the germline V gene, CDR1 is MNHEY and CDR2 is SVGAGI. This chain's CDR3 is CASSIQGNTEAFF. In DNA, the CDR3 is TGTGCCAGCAGTATCCAGGGAAACACTGAAGCTTTCTTT.

The rearrangement links TRBV6-4 to TRBJ2-2; perhaps TRBD2 as D (6 bases). CDR3 length equals 13 residues. V was trimmed by 6 bases and J by 3 bases, leaving 8 bases between them. CDR1 is MRHNA and CDR2 is SNTAGT in the germline V gene. The DNA for the CDR3 is TGTGCCAGCAGCGAGCGGGACACCGGGGAGCTGTTTTTT. Protein product: CASSERDTGELFF.

The rearrangement uses TRBV5-6 and TRBJ2-7; D unclear. V was trimmed by 2 bases and J by 2 bases, leaving 14 bases between them. The CDR3 spans 15 residues. Germline CDR1 SGHDT, CDR2 YYEEEE. CDR3 sequence: CASSFPNAGTYEQYF. CDR3 in DNA: TGTGCCAGCAGCTTCCCCAATGCAGGAACCTACGAGCAGTACTTC.

CDR3 bases: TGTGCCAGCAGCGCAACAGTGAACACTGAAGCTTTCTTT. Amino acid sequence: CASSATVNTEAFF. V is TRBV5-4 and J is TRBJ1-1; D gene ambiguous. The CDR3 length is 13 residues. Germline V gene lookup returns CDR1 SGHNT and CDR2 YYREEE (reference sequence). V gave up 4 bases and J gave up 0 bases, with 7 bases separating them.

This rearrangement joins TRBV18 to TRBJ2-2, with 9 bases lining up with TRBD1. Looked up from germline, CDR1 is KGHSH and CDR2 is LQKENI. The J segment lost 6 bases and the V segment lost 4 bases, leaving 6 bases of the junction unmatched. The CDR3 is 15 amino acids. Written as DNA, the CDR3 is TGTGCCAGCTCACTTCAACAGGGGGCGGCCGGGGAGCTGTTTTTT. Protein product: CASSLQQGAAGELFF.

This clone has more than one count but fewer than ten. The chain has TRBV7-2 and TRBJ2-7; TRBD1 agrees at 11 bases. Per the germline V gene, CDR1 is SGHTA and CDR2 is FQGNSA. Losses at the gene ends were 1 base for V and 4 bases for J; bases not matched to a gene: 9. This CDR3 has 17 residues. The CDR3 region is CASSLVPLGQGAYEQYF. CDR3 bases: TGTGCCAGCAGCTTAGTTCCCCTCGGACAGGGGGCTTACGAGCAGTACTTC.

This chain uses TRBV6-5 with TRBJ2-7, with TRBD1 identical over 7 bases. The CDR3 runs 15 residues. Unmatched junction bases numbered 12, after V lost 5 bases and J lost 5 bases. Germline values: CDR1 MNHEY, CDR2 SVGAGI. The CDR3 sequence is CASSPLGTAKDEQYF. In nucleotides, the CDR3 is TGTGCCAGCAGTCCCTTAGGGACAGCCAAGGACGAGCAGTACTTC.

The chain combines TRBV30 with TRBJ1-2; D uncertain. The CDR3 extends over 11 amino acids. V lost 2 bases and J lost 7, with 8 bases in between. The germline CDR1 and CDR2 sequences are GTSNPN and SVGIG (reference sequence). CDR3 sequence reads: CAWSSRAGYTF. CDR3 nucleotides: TGTGCCTGGAGTAGTAGAGCTGGCTACACCTTC. The full variable domain, with the rest looked up from reference TRBV30 and TRBJ1-2, is SQTIHQWPATLVQPVGSPLSLECTVEGTSNPNLYWYRQAAGRGLQLLFYSVGIGQISSEVPQNLSASRPQDRQFILSSKKLLLSDSGFYLCAWSSRAGYTFGSGTRLTVV.

This rearrangement joins TRBV29-1 to TRBJ2-7, with no clear D. Trimming removed 3 bases from V and 5 bases from J, with 14 bases in between. The CDR3 runs 13 residues. Germline V gene lookup returns CDR1 SQVTM and CDR2 ANQGSEA. The CDR3 bases are TGCAGCGTTGACGTTGGGCTGACCAACGAGCAGTACTTC. Its protein is CSVDVGLTNEQYF.